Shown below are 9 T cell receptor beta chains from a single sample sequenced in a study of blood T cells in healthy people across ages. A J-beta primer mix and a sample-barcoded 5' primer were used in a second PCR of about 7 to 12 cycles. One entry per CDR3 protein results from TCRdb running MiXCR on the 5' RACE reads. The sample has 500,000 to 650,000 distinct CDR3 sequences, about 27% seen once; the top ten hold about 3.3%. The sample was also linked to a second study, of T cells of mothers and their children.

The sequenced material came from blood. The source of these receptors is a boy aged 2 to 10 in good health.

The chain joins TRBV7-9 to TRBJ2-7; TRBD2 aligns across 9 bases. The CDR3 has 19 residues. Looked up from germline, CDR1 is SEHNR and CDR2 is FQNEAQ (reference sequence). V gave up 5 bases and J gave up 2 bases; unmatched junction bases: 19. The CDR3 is CASSPPSGTSWRDPYEQYF. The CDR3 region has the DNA TGTGCCAGCAGCCCTCCCAGTGGGACTAGCTGGAGAGATCCCTACGAGCAGTACTTC.

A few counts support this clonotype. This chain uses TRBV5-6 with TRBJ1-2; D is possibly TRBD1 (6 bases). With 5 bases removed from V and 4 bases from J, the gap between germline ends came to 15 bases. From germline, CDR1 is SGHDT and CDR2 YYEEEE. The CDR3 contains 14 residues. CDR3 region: CASRPQGRSYGYTF. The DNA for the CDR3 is TGTGCCAGCAGGCCACAGGGTCGGAGCTATGGCTACACCTTC.

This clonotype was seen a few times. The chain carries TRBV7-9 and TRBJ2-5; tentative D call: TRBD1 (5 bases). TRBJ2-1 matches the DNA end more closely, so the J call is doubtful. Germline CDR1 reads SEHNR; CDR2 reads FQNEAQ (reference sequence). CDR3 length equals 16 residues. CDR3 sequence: CASSLVGRLAYNEQFF. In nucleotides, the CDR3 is TGTGCCAGCAGCTTAGTGGGGCGCCTCGCCTACAATGAGCAGTTCTTC.

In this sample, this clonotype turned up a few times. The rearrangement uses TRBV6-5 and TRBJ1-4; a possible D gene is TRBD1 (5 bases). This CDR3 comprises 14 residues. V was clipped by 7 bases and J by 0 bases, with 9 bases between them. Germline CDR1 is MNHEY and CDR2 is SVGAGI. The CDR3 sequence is CASKRGTTNEKLFF. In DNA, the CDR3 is TGTGCCAGCAAGCGGGGGACAACTAATGAAAAACTGTTTTTT.

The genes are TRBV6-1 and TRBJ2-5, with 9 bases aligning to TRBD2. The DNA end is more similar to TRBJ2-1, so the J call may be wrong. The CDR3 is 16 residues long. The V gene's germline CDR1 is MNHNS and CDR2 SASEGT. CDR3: CASSEAGGGAYNEQFF. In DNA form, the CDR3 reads TGTGCCAGCAGTGAAGCGGGCGGGGGGGCCTACAATGAGCAGTTCTTC.

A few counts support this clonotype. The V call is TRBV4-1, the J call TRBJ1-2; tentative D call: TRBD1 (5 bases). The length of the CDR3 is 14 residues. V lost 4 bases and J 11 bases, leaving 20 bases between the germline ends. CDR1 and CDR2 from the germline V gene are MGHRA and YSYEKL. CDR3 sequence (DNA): TGCGCCAGCAGCCCCCTCTTCCCCGGGAGGGGATACACCTTC. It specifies CASSPLFPGRGYTF.

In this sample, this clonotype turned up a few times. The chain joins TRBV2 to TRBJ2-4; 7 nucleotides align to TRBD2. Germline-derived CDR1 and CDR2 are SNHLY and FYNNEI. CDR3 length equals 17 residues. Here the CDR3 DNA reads TGTGCTGCAGCGGGAAAAGGACGAGGATGGGCAAAAAACATTCAGTACTTC. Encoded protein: CAAAGKGRGWAKNIQYF.

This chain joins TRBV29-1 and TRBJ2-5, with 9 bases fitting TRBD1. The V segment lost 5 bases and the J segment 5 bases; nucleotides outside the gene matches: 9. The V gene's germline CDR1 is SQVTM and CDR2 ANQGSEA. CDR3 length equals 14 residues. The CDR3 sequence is CSVMWGQGGETQYF. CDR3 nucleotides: TGCAGCGTTATGTGGGGACAGGGAGGCGAGACCCAGTACTTC.

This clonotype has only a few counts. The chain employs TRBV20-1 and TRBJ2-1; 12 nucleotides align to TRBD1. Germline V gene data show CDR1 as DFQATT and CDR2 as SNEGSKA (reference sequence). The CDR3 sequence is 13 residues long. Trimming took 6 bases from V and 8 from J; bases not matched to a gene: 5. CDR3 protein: CSAGTGGFDEQFF. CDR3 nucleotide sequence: TGCAGTGCCGGGACAGGGGGCTTCGATGAGCAGTTCTTC.